A single T cell receptor beta chain is shown here with its context. Its antigen is not identified. These data originate in a study of blood T cells in healthy people across ages. Overall study: Template switching recovered approximately one barcoded beta molecule for every two T cells.

Combining a sample-barcoded 5' primer with a J-beta primer mix, a second PCR ran for roughly 6 to 11 cycles. TCRdb ran MiXCR on the 5' RACE reads and lists one entry per CDR3 protein. The sample includes about 1.1 million distinct CDR3 sequences, more than 30% of them seen just once. Whole-study findings and limits: A roughly linear fall in TCR beta diversity per million T cells was seen with increasing age. It was not known whether donors were CMV positive (a possible confounder of expanded clonotype changes).

The TCR comes from a man between 18 and 35 years old in good health. Sequenced material: blood.

The CDR3 DNA follows: TGTGCCAGCAGCTGGGTCTTTCAAGATACGCAGTATTTT. It is translated as CASSWVFQDTQYF. V usage is TRBV5-6 and J usage is TRBJ2-3, with D unclear. The CDR3 totals 13 residues. Germline loops: CDR1 SGHDT, CDR2 YYEEEE. Trimming left V 3 bases short and J 5 bases short, with 10 bases between.